One sample yielded the 3 T cell receptor beta chains listed below, sequenced in a study of blood T cell repertoires in COVID-19. Method: immunoSEQ multiplex PCR; TCRdb's copy keeps in-frame clones and lacks some. The sample consists of some 220,000 clones, about 82% of them appearing once. The sequenced sample consisted of peripheral blood. The receptors here all came from a woman between 70 and 85 years old with COVID-19, enrolled during active disease.

J is TRBJ2-7 and V is TRBV9; D perhaps matches TRBD1 (6 bases). Trimming removed 4 bases from V and 5 bases from J, with 19 bases in between. Germline V gene data show CDR1 as SGDLS and CDR2 as YYNGEE. There are 15 residues in the CDR3. The CDR3 bases are TGTGCCAGCAGCCCCTGGACAGTCCTTAGTGACGAGCAGTACTTC. Its protein is CASSPWTVLSDEQYF.

This chain uses TRBV7-2 with TRBJ2-7; D is unresolved. Trimming pared 6 bases from V and 1 base from J, leaving 7 bases between. Per the germline V gene, CDR1 is SGHTA and CDR2 is FQGNSA. This CDR3 comprises 12 residues. CDR3 bases: TGTGCCAGCAGTAAAAATTCCTACGAGCAGTACTTC. The encoded protein is CASSKNSYEQYF.

This chain connects TRBV19 to TRBJ1-1; no reliable D call. V lost 2 bases and J 1 base, leaving 8 bases between the germline ends. CDR1 LNHDA and CDR2 SQIVND come from the germline V gene (reference sequence). This CDR3 has 14 amino acids. CDR3 in amino acids: CASSIRFQNTEAFF. The CDR3 coding sequence is TGTGCCAGTAGTATACGGTTTCAGAACACTGAAGCTTTCTTT. The full variable domain, its missing parts supplied by reference TRBV19 and TRBJ1-1, is DGGITQSPKYLFRKEGQNVTLSCEQNLNHDAMYWYRQDPGQGLRLIYYSQIVNDFQKGDIAEGYSVSREKKESFPLTVTSAQKNPTAFYLCASSIRFQNTEAFFGQGTRLTVV.